This entry concerns a single TCR beta chain. This entry comes from a study of patients and donors after allogeneic stem cell transplantation. TCRdb reprocessed the RT-PCR reads via MiXCR and lists one record per CDR3 protein. The sample contains some 960,000 distinct CDR3 sequences, 18% of which appear only once. Deletions cut 0 bases from V and 3 bases from J, with 11 bases between. The CDR3 runs 16 residues. Germline CDR1 reads LGHNA; CDR2 reads YSLEER. Sequenced: blood, either unsorted or a sorted T cell fraction (not recorded which). The rearrangement joins TRBV4-3 to TRBJ2-2, with D possibly matching TRBD1 (6 bases). The source of this sequence is a human donor who was either an allogeneic HSCT recipient or a stem cell or donor lymphocyte infusion donor (not recorded which). It is not recorded whose cells these are; they may come from a transplant donor. The CDR3 reads CASSQEVQGYTGELFF. For the CDR3, the DNA is TGCGCCAGCAGCCAAGAGGTACAGGGATACACCGGGGAGCTGTTTTTT.